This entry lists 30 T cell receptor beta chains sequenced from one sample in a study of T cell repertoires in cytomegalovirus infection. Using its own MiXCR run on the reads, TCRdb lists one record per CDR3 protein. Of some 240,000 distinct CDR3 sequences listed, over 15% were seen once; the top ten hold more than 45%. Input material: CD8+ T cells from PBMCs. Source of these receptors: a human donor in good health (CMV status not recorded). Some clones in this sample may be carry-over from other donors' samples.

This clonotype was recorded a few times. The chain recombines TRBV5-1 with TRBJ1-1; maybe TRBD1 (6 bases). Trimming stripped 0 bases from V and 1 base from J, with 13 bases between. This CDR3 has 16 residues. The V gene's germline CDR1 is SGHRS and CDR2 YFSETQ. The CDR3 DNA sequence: TGCGCCAGCAGCTTGGTGGGGGGCGTACCGAACACTGAAGCTTTCTTT. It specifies CASSLVGGVPNTEAFF.

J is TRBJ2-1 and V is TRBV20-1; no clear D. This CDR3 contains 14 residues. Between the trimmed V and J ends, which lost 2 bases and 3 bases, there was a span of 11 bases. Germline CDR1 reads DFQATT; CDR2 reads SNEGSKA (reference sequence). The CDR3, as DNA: TGCAGTGCTAGAACCTATAGAGGCTACAATGAGCAGTTCTTC. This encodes CSARTYRGYNEQFF.

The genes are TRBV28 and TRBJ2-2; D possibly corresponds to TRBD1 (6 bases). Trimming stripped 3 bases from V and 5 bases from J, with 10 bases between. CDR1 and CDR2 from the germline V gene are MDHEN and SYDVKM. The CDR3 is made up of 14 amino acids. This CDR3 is CASSFRQGTGELFF. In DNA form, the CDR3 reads TGTGCCAGCAGTTTCCGCCAGGGGACCGGGGAGCTGTTTTTT.

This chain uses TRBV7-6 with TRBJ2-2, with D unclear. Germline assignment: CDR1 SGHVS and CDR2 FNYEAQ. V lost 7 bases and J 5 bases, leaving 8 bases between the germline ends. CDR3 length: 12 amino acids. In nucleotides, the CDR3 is TGTGCCAGCACTGGTAGAACCGGGGAGCTGTTTTTT. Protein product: CASTGRTGELFF.

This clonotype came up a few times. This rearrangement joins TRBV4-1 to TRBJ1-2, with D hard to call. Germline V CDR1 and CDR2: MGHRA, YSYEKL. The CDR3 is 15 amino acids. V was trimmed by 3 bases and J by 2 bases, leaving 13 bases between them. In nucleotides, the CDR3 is TGCGCCAGCAGCCACCCCGGACGGGAGAACTATGGCTACACCTTC. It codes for CASSHPGRENYGYTF.

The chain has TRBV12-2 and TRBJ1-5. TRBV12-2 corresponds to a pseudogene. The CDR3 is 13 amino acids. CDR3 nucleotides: TGTGCAAGTCGCTTAATACAAAATCAGCCCCAGCATTTT. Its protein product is CASRLIQNQPQHF.

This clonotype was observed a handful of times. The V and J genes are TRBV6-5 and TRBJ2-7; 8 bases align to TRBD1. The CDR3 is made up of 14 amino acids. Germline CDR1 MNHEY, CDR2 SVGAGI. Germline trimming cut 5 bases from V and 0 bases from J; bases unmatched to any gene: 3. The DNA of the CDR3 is TGTGCCAGCAGTCCACAGGGGGACTCCTACGAGCAGTACTTC. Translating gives CASSPQGDSYEQYF.

The CDR3 DNA is TGCAGCGTTGAAAGGGGGAACACTGAAGCTTTCTTT. As protein: CSVERGNTEAFF. The J gene is TRBJ1-1, the V gene TRBV29-1; D possibly corresponds to TRBD1 (5 bases). The V and J ends lost 2 bases and 1 base respectively, with 5 bases between them. CDR1 and CDR2 (germline): SQVTM, ANQGSEA. The CDR3 extends over 12 amino acids.

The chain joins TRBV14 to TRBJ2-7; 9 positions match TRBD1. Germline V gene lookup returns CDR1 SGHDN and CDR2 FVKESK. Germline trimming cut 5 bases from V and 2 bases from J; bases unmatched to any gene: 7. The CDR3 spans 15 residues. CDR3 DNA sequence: TGTGCCAGCAGCTCGCCGGGACAGGGAACCTACGAGCAGTACTTC. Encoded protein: CASSSPGQGTYEQYF.

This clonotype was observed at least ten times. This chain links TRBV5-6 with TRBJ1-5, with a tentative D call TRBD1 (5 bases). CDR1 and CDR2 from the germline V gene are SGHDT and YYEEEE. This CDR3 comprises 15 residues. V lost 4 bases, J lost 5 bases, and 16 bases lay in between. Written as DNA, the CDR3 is TGTGCCAGCAGCGGAAAGGGTTGGGGCGATCAGCCCCAGCATTTT. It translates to CASSGKGWGDQPQHF.

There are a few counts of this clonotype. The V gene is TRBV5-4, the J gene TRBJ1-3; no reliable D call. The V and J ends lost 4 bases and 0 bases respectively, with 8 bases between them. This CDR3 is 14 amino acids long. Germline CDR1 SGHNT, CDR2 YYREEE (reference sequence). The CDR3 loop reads CASSPGPSGNTIYF. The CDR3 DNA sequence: TGTGCCAGCAGCCCTGGACCCTCTGGAAACACCATATATTTT. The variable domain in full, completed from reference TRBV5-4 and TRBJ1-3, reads ETGVTQSPTHLIKTRGQQVTLRCSSQSGHNTVSWYQQALGQGPQFIFQYYREEENGRGNFPPRFSGLQFPNYSSELNVNALELDDSALYLCASSPGPSGNTIYFGEGSWLTVV.

CDR3 protein: CSVETEYEQYF. The DNA for the CDR3 is TGCAGCGTTGAGACTGAGTACGAGCAGTACTTC. This chain links TRBV29-1 with TRBJ2-7; D gene ambiguous. V lost 3 bases, J lost 4 bases, and 7 bases lay in between. The germline V gene encodes CDR1 SQVTM and CDR2 ANQGSEA. The CDR3 spans 11 residues.

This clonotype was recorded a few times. The CDR3 nucleotides read TGTGCCAGCAGTGAAGCCAGGGGAAGCACAGATACGCAGTATTTT. Its protein is CASSEARGSTDTQYF. V is TRBV6-1 and J is TRBJ2-3, with a possible D match to TRBD1 (6 bases). With 0 bases removed from V and 0 bases from J, the gap between germline ends came to 7 bases. Germline V gene lookup returns CDR1 MNHNS and CDR2 SASEGT. CDR3 length equals 15 residues.

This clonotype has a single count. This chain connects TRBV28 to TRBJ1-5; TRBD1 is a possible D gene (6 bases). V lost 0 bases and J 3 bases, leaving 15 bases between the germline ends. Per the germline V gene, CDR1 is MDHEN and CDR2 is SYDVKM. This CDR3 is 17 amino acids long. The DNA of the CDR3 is TGTGCCAGCAGTTTATGGTCAGGGGTTAGGGACAATCAGCCCCAGCATTTT. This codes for CASSLWSGVRDNQPQHF.

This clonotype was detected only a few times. The CDR3 nucleotides read TGTGCCAGCTCTCCAGGGTGGAATGAAAAACTGTTTTTT. Its translation is CASSPGWNEKLFF. The rearrangement uses TRBV7-9 and TRBJ1-4; D is possibly TRBD1 (5 bases). This CDR3 contains 13 residues. Deletions cut 8 bases from V and 5 bases from J, with 12 bases between. The germline gives CDR1 SEHNR, CDR2 FQNEAQ (reference sequence).

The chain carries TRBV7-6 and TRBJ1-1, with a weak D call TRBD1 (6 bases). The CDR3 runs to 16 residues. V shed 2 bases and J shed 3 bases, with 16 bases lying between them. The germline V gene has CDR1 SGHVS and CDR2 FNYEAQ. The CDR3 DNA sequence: TGTGCCAGCAGCTTATTGGGGGGCCCAAAGGACACTGAAGCTTTCTTT. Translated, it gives CASSLLGGPKDTEAFF. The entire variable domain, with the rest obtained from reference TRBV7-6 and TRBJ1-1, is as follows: GAGVSQSPRYKVTKRGQDVALRCDPISGHVSLYWYRQALGQGPEFLTYFNYEAQQDKSGLPNDRFSAERPEGSISTLTIQRTEQRDSAMYRCASSLLGGPKDTEAFFGQGTRLTVV.

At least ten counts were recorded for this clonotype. CDR3 in DNA: TGTGCCAGCAGCTCCGCCCCTCCCATAGCGGGGGTAAACACCGGGGAGCTGTTTTTT. This gives the protein CASSSAPPIAGVNTGELFF. The V gene is TRBV7-8, the J gene TRBJ2-2; 9 bases are a match to TRBD2. The CDR3 consists of 19 residues. CDR1 SGHVS and CDR2 FQNEAQ come from the germline V gene. The V and J ends lost 4 bases and 2 bases, in that order; junction bases with no gene match: 14.

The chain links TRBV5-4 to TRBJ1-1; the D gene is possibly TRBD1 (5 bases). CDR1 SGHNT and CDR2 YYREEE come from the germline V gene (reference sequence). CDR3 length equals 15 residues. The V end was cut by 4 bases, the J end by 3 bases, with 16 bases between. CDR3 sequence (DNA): TGTGCCAGCAGCGGGACGCCTAAAAGGGACACTGAAGCTTTCTTT. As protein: CASSGTPKRDTEAFF.

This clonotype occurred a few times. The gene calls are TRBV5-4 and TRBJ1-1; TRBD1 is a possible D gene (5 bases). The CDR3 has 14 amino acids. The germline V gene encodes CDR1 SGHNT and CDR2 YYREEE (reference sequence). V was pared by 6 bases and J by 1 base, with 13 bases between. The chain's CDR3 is CASTIMGGNTEAFF. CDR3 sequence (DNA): TGTGCCAGCACCATTATGGGGGGGAACACTGAAGCTTTCTTT.

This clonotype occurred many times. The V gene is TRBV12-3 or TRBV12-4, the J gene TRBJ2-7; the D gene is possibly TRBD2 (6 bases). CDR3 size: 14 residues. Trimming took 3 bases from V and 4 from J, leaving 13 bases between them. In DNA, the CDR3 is TGTGCCAGCAGTTTTGGCGGGATTCGGTACGAGCAGTACTTC. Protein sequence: CASSFGGIRYEQYF.

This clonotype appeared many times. The CDR3 DNA sequence: TGTGCCAGCAGCCCCGTCCGGGACAGGGGGCTAAACTATGGCTACACCTTC. The encoded protein is CASSPVRDRGLNYGYTF. The gene calls are TRBV7-9 and TRBJ1-2; 12 bases match TRBD1. V shed 5 bases and J 2 bases; nucleotides not matched to a gene: 9. Germline V lookup: CDR1 SEHNR, CDR2 FQNEAQ (reference sequence). The CDR3 has 17 amino acids.

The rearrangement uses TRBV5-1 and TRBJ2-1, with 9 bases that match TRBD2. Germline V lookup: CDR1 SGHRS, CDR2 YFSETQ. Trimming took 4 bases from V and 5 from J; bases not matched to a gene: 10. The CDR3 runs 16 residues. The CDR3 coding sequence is TGCGCCAGCAGCACCCTAGGAGTAGCGGGGGACAATGAGCAGTTCTTC. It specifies CASSTLGVAGDNEQFF.

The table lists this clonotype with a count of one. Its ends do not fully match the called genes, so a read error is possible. The CDR3 region is CASSFPVYSTNTEAYF. The DNA of the CDR3 is TGTGCCAGCAGCTTCCCGGTTTATTCGACGAACACTGAAGCTTACTTT. The V call is TRBV6-2 or TRBV6-3, the J call TRBJ1-1; D unresolved. Germline CDR1 is MNHEY and CDR2 is SVGEGT. The CDR3 is 16 amino acids.

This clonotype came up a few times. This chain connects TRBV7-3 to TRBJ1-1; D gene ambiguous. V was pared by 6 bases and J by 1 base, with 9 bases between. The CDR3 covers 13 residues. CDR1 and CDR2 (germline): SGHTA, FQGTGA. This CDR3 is CASRVNQNTEAFF. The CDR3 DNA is TGTGCCAGCAGGGTGAACCAGAACACTGAAGCTTTCTTT.

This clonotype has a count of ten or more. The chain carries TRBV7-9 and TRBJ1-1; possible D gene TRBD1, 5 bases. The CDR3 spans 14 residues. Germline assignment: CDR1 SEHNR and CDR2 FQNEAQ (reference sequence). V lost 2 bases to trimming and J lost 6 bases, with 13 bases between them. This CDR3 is CASSLRGEKAEAFF. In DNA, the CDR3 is TGTGCCAGCAGCTTAAGGGGTGAGAAGGCTGAAGCTTTCTTT.

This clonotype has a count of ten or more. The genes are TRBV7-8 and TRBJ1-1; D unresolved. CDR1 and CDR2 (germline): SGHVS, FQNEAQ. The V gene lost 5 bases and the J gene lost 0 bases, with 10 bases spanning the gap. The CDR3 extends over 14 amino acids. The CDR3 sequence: CASSPRPMNTEAFF. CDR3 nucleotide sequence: TGTGCCAGCAGCCCCCGCCCCATGAACACTGAAGCTTTCTTT.

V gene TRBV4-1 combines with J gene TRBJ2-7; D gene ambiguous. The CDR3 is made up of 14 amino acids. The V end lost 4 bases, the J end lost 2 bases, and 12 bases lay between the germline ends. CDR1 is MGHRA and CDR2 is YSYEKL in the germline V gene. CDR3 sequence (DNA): TGCGCCAGCAGCCCAGCCTTTGCCCCCTACGAGCAGTACTTC. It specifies CASSPAFAPYEQYF.

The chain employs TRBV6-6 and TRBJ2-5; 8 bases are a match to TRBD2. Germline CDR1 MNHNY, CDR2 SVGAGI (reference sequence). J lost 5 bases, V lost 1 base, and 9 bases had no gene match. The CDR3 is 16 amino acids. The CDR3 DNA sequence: TGTGCCAGCAGTTACTACCAGGGACTAGATCAGGAGACCCAGTACTTC. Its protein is CASSYYQGLDQETQYF.

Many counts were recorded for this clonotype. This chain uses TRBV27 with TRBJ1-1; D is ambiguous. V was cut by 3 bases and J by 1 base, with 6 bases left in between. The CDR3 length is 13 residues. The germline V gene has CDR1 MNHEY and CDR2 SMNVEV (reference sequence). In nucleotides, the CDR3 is TGTGCCAGCAGTTTCAGAAAGAACACTGAAGCTTTCTTT. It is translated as CASSFRKNTEAFF.

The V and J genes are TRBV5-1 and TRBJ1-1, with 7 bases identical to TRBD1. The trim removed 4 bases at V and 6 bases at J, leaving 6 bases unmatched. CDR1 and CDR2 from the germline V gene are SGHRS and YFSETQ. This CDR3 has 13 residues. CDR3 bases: TGCGCCAGCAGCCCGACAGGGCGCGCTGAAGCTTTCTTT. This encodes CASSPTGRAEAFF.